This entry concerns a single T cell receptor (beta chain). The data were obtained in a study of CD8 T cells in Susac syndrome. With random hexamers, roughly 0.45 to 1 ug RNA was reverse transcribed. Using its own MiXCR run on the immunoSEQ multiplex PCR reads, TCRdb lists one record per CDR3 protein. Of approximately 230,000 distinct CDR3 sequences in the sample, just under 95% were seen once. Germline V lookup: CDR1 SGHTA, CDR2 FQGNSA. Trimming took 4 bases from V and 2 from J, leaving 8 bases between them. This CDR3 has 13 amino acids. The chain is built from TRBV7-2 and TRBJ2-5, with D uncertain. Sequences were obtained from CD4+ T cells from PBMCs. This clonotype was sampled from a human donor with multiple sclerosis. This chain's CDR3 is CASSSVLQETQYF. CDR3 bases: TGTGCCAGCAGCTCCGTCCTACAAGAGACCCAGTACTTC.